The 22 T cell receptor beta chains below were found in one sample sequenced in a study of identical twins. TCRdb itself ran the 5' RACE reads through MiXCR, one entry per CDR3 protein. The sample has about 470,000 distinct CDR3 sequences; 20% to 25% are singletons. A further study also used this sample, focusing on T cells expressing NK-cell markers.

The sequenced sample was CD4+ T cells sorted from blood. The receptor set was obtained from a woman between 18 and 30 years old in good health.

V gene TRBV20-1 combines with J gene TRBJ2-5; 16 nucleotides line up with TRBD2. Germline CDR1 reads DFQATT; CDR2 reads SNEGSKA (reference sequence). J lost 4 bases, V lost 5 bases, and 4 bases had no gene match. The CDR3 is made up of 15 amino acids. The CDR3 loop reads CSAGGLAGGRETQYF. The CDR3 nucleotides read TGCAGTGCTGGGGGACTAGCGGGGGGGCGAGAGACCCAGTACTTC.

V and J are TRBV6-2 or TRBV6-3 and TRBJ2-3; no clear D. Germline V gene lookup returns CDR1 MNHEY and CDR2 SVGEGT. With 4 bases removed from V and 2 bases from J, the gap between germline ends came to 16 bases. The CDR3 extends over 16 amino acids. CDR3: CASSSPGAQFTDTQYF. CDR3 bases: TGTGCCAGCAGTTCCCCAGGAGCGCAGTTCACAGATACGCAGTATTTT.

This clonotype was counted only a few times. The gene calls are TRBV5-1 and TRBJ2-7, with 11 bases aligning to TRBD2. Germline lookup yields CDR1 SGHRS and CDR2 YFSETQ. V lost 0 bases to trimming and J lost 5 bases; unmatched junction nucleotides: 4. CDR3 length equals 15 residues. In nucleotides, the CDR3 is TGCGCCAGCAGCTTGGAACTAGCGGGAGCCCACGAGCAGTACTTC. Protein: CASSLELAGAHEQYF. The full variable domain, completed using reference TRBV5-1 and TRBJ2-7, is KAGVTQTPRYLIKTRGQQVTLSCSPISGHRSVSWYQQTPGQGLQFLFEYFSETQRNKGNFPGRFSGRQFSNSRSEMNVSTLELGDSALYLCASSLELAGAHEQYFGPGTRLTVT.

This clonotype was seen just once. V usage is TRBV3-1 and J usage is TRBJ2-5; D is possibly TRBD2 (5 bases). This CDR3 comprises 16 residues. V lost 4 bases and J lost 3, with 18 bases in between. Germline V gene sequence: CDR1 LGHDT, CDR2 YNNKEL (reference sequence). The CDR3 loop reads CASSPRLPRLKETQYF. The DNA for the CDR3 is TGTGCCAGCAGCCCTCGCCTGCCGAGACTAAAAGAGACCCAGTACTTC.

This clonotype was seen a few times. Written as DNA, the CDR3 is TGCAGTGCTACCCGACGGAACAGCGGTTCACCCCTCCACTTT. Its translation is CSATRRNSGSPLHF. The chain carries TRBV20-1 and TRBJ1-6; no clear D gene. The CDR3 loop spans 14 amino acids. CDR1 and CDR2 (germline): DFQATT, SNEGSKA (reference sequence). Between the trimmed V and J ends, which lost 4 bases and 9 bases, there was a span of 16 bases.

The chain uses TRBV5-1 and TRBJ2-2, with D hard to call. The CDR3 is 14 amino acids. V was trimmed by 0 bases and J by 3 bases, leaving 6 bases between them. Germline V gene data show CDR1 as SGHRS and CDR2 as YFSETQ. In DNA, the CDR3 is TGCGCCAGCAGCTTGGGGTTGGACACCGGGGAGCTGTTTTTT. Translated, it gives CASSLGLDTGELFF. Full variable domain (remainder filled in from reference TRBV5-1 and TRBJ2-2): KAGVTQTPRYLIKTRGQQVTLSCSPISGHRSVSWYQQTPGQGLQFLFEYFSETQRNKGNFPGRFSGRQFSNSRSEMNVSTLELGDSALYLCASSLGLDTGELFFGEGSRLTVL.

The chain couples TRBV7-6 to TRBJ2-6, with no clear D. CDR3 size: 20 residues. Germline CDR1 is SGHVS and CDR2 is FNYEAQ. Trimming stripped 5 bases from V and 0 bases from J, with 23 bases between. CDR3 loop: CASSPRLDPTESSGANVLTF. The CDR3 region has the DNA TGTGCCAGCAGCCCCAGACTGGATCCCACCGAGAGCTCTGGGGCCAACGTCCTGACTTTC.

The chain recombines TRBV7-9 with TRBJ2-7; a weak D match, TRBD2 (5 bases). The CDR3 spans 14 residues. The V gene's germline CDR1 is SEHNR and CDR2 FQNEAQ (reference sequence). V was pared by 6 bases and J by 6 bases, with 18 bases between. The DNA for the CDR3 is TGTGCCAGCAGGCGGGCCCATGCCGCATCCGAGCAGTACTTC. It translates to CASRRAHAASEQYF.

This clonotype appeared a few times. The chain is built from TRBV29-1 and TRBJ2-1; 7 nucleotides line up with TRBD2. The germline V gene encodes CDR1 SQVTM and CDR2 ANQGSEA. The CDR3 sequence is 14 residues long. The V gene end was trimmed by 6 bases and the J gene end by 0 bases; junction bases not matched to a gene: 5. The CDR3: CSVKRGSSYNEQFF. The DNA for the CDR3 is TGCAGCGTAAAGCGGGGAAGCTCCTACAATGAGCAGTTCTTC.

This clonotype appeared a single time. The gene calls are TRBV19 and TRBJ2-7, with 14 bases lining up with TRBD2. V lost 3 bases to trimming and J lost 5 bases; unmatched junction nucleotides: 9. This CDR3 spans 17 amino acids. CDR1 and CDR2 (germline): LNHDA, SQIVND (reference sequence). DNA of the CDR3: TGTGCCAGTAGTATCGCCGGGACTAGCGGGAGTATGAACGAGCAGTACTTC. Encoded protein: CASSIAGTSGSMNEQYF.

CDR3 amino acids: CASSHNSGGAYNEQFF. The CDR3 region has the DNA TGCGCCAGCAGCCATAACAGCGGGGGCGCCTACAATGAGCAGTTCTTC. This chain uses TRBV5-1 with TRBJ2-1; 8 bases fit TRBD2. This CDR3 is built from 16 residues. The V and J ends lost 4 bases and 2 bases, in that order; junction bases with no gene match: 8. CDR1 and CDR2 (germline): SGHRS, YFSETQ.

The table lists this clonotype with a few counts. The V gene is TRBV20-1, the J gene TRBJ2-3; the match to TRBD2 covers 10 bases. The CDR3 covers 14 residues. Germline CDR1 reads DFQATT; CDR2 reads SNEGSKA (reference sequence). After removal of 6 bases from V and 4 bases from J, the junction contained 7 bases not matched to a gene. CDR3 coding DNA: TGCAGTGCACCTCTAGCGGGGGTTCCAGATACGCAGTATTTT. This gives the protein CSAPLAGVPDTQYF.

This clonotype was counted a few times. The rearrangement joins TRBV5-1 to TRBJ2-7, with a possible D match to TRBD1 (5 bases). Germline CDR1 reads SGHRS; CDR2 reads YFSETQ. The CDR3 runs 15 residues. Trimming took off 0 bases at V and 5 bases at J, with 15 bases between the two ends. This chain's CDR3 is CASSLVDRIRDEQYF. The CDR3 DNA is TGCGCCAGCAGCTTGGTCGACAGAATACGAGACGAGCAGTACTTC.

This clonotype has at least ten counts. As DNA, the CDR3 is TGTGCCAGCAGCCGGACTAGCGGTAACACCGGGGAGCTGTTTTTT. This encodes CASSRTSGNTGELFF. The chain is built from TRBV3-1 and TRBJ2-2; 10 bases are shared with TRBD2. Per germline, CDR1 LGHDT and CDR2 YNNKEL (reference sequence). The CDR3 runs to 15 residues. Trimming took 4 bases from V and 2 from J; bases not matched to a gene: 1.

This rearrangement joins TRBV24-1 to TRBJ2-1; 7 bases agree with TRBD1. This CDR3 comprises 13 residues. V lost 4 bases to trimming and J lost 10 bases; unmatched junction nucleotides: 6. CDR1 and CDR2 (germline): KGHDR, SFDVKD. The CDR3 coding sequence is TGTGCCACCAGTGACCGGAACAGGGGCGAGCAGTTCTTC. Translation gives CATSDRNRGEQFF.

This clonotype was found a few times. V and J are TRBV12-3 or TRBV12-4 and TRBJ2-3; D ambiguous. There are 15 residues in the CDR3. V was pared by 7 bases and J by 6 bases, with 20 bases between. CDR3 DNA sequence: TGTGCCAGCACCCCCTTTACCGGGCCTTCGGATACGCAGTATTTT. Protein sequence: CASTPFTGPSDTQYF.

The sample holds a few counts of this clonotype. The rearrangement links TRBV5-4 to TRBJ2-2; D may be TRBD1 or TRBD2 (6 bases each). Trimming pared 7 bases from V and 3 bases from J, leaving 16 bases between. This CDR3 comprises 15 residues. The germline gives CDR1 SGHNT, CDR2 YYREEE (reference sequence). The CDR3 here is CASLEGGTYTGELFF. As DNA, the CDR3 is TGTGCCAGCCTCGAGGGGGGAACCTACACCGGGGAGCTGTTTTTT.

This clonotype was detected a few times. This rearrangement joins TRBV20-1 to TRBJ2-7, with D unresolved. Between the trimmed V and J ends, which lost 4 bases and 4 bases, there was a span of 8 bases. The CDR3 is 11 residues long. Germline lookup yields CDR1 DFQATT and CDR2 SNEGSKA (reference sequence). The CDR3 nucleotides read TGCAGTGCTACGACCCAATACGAGCAGTACTTC. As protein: CSATTQYEQYF.

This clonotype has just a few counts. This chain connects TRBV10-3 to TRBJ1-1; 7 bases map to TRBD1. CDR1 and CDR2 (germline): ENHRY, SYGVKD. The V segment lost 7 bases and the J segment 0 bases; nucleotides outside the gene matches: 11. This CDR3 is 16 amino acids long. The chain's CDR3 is CAIKGGTAPMNTEAFF. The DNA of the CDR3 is TGTGCCATCAAAGGGGGGACAGCCCCCATGAACACTGAAGCTTTCTTT.

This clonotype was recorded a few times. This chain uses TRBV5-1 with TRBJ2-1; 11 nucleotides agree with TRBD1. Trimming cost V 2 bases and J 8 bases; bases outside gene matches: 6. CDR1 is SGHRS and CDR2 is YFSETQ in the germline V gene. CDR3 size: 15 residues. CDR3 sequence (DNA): TGCGCCAGCAGCTTACTAGGACAGGGGGCGTATGAGCAGTTCTTC. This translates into CASSLLGQGAYEQFF.

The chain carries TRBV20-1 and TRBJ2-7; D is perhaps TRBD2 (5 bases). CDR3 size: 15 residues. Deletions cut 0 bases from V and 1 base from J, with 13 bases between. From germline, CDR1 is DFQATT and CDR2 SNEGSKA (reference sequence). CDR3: CSAREGLGSSYEQYF. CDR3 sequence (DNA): TGCAGTGCTAGAGAGGGCCTAGGGAGTTCCTACGAGCAGTACTTC.

Here the CDR3 DNA reads TGCGCCAGCAGCTTGGATAGGGGGGTCGAAAAACTGTTTTTT. Translating it yields CASSLDRGVEKLFF. The chain carries TRBV5-1 and TRBJ1-4; a possible D gene is TRBD1 (6 bases). Germline V gene lookup returns CDR1 SGHRS and CDR2 YFSETQ. The length of the CDR3 is 14 residues. V was clipped by 0 bases and J by 8 bases, with 11 bases between them.